These 18 T cell receptor beta chains were all obtained from the same sample, sequenced in a study of CD8 T cells in Susac syndrome. It was with random hexamers that roughly 0.45 to 1 ug RNA was reverse transcribed. TCRdb itself ran the immunoSEQ multiplex PCR reads through MiXCR, one entry per CDR3 protein. This sample has hundreds of thousands of distinct CDR3 sequences, with about 88% found just once. The sequenced material came from CD8+ T cells from PBMCs. The receptor set was obtained from a human donor with multiple sclerosis.

The rearrangement links TRBV9 to TRBJ2-2; D may be TRBD2 (6 bases). Germline lookup yields CDR1 SGDLS and CDR2 YYNGEE. V was cut by 10 bases and J by 4 bases, with 17 bases left in between. The CDR3 has 14 amino acids. The CDR3 loop reads CASSNGGSTGELFF. CDR3 in DNA: TGTGCCTCCTCAAACGGAGGGTCCACCGGGGAGCTGTTTTTT. Looking up the rest from reference TRBV9 and TRBJ2-2 gives the full variable domain: DSGVTQTPKHLITATGQRVTLRCSPRSGDLSVYWYQQSLDQGLQFLIQYYNGEERAKGNILERFSAQQFPDLHSELNLSSLELGDSALYFCASSNGGSTGELFFGEGSRLTVL.

V gene TRBV4-2 combines with J gene TRBJ2-7; D is perhaps TRBD2 (6 bases). V was shortened by 0 bases and J by 2 bases, with 14 bases between the two germline ends. CDR3 length: 16 amino acids. Germline CDR1 and CDR2: LGHNA and YNFKEQ. Here the CDR3 reads CASSQDEGTGTYEQYF. DNA of the CDR3: TGTGCCAGCAGCCAAGATGAGGGGACTGGTACCTACGAGCAGTACTTC.

This chain uses TRBV30 with TRBJ1-1; D is unclear. This CDR3 spans 12 amino acids. CDR1 GTSNPN and CDR2 SVGIG come from the germline V gene (reference sequence). Trimming stripped 1 base from V and 2 bases from J, with 5 bases between. CDR3 protein: CAWSDSNTEAFF. DNA for the CDR3: TGTGCCTGGAGTGACTCCAACACTGAAGCTTTCTTT.

The chain has TRBV9 and TRBJ1-1, with D possibly matching TRBD1 (5 bases). Germline lookup yields CDR1 SGDLS and CDR2 YYNGEE. V lost 4 bases and J 0 bases, leaving 13 bases between the germline ends. The CDR3 spans 15 residues. CDR3: CASSSRTDMNTEAFF. CDR3 sequence (DNA): TGTGCCAGCAGCTCCCGGACGGACATGAACACTGAAGCTTTCTTT.

The V gene is TRBV12-3 or TRBV12-4, the J gene TRBJ2-1; the match to TRBD2 covers 9 bases. CDR3 size: 14 residues. The J segment lost 7 bases and the V segment lost 5 bases, leaving 6 bases of the junction unmatched. CDR3 DNA sequence: TGTGCCAGCAGTCCGCCCCTAGCGGGAAATGAGCAGTTCTTC. Protein: CASSPPLAGNEQFF.

CDR3 nucleotides: TGTGCCAGCAGTTACATGGCGGGAGGTATTTCAGAGACCCAGTACTTC. This gives the protein CASSYMAGGISETQYF. The J gene is TRBJ2-5, the V gene TRBV6-5, with 8 nucleotides matching TRBD2. CDR3 length: 16 residues. The J segment lost 4 bases and the V segment lost 2 bases, leaving 9 bases of the junction unmatched. Germline CDR1 and CDR2: MNHEY and SVGAGI.

This chain uses TRBV9 with TRBJ2-1; 8 nucleotides align to TRBD2. Germline CDR1 and CDR2: SGDLS and YYNGEE. The J segment lost 7 bases and the V segment lost 3 bases, leaving 9 bases of the junction unmatched. This CDR3 has 15 amino acids. The CDR3 nucleotides read TGTGCCAGCAGCGATAGCGGGAACCCCGGGAATGAGCAGTTCTTC. Amino acid sequence: CASSDSGNPGNEQFF.

This chain uses TRBV3-1 with TRBJ1-2; 7 bases align to TRBD1. Germline V gene sequence: CDR1 LGHDT, CDR2 YNNKEL (reference sequence). The CDR3 contains 21 residues. V dropped 1 base and J dropped 3; count of bases not matched to a gene: 23. The CDR3 DNA is TGTGCCAGCAGCCAAGTCTGTGGAAGGGGACTTTCGACAGGGTCTCACTATGGCTACACCTTC. Its protein is CASSQVCGRGLSTGSHYGYTF.

The V gene is TRBV28, the J gene TRBJ2-7; no definite D call. The ends were cut back, 3 bases at V and 1 base at J, with 10 bases in the middle. The CDR3 is 14 amino acids. Germline CDR1 MDHEN, CDR2 SYDVKM. CDR3 DNA: TGTGCCAGCAGTTTCCCAGAACAGTCCTACGAGCAGTACTTC. It yields the protein CASSFPEQSYEQYF.

The rearrangement uses TRBV9 and TRBJ1-1; D is undetermined. The CDR3 spans 14 residues. Germline CDR1 is SGDLS and CDR2 is YYNGEE. V was shortened by 3 bases and J by 4 bases, with 13 bases between the two germline ends. CDR3 DNA sequence: TGTGCCAGCAGCGCTGGTGGAGACTTCACTGAAGCTTTCTTT. Translating it yields CASSAGGDFTEAFF.

The genes are TRBV19 and TRBJ2-3; 12 bases line up with TRBD2. This CDR3 contains 15 residues. The germline V gene encodes CDR1 LNHDA and CDR2 SQIVND (reference sequence). The ends lost 6 bases at V and 2 bases at J; junction bases unmatched: 3. The CDR3 DNA follows: TGTGCCAGTAGACGACTAGCGGGGGACACAGATACGCAGTATTTT. It codes for CASRRLAGDTDTQYF.

The rearrangement links TRBV29-1 to TRBJ2-7, with TRBD2 matching 7 bases. This CDR3 has 14 amino acids. After removal of 3 bases from V and 0 bases from J, the junction contained 5 bases not matched to a gene. The germline V gene encodes CDR1 SQVTM and CDR2 ANQGSEA. This CDR3 is CSVDAGVSSYEQYF. The CDR3 coding sequence is TGCAGCGTTGACGCGGGGGTCAGCTCCTACGAGCAGTACTTC.

This clonotype was recorded once. V usage is TRBV20-1 and J usage is TRBJ2-1, with 11 bases matching TRBD2. The germline CDR1 and CDR2 sequences are DFQATT and SNEGSKA (reference sequence). This CDR3 contains 18 residues. V was pared by 0 bases and J by 8 bases, with 15 bases of the junction left unmatched. CDR3 sequence: CSARDIAGGPIGYYEQFF. The CDR3 coding sequence is TGCAGTGCTAGAGATATAGCGGGAGGGCCCATAGGGTACTATGAGCAGTTCTTC.

This clonotype turned up a few times. The rearrangement links TRBV12-3 or TRBV12-4 to TRBJ2-6; D not resolved. Trimming left V 6 bases short and J 0 bases short, with 6 bases between. The CDR3 has 14 residues. The CDR3 loop reads CASRASSGANVLTF. The CDR3 DNA reads TGTGCCAGCAGGGCCAGCTCTGGGGCCAACGTCCTGACTTTC.

J is TRBJ1-1 and V is TRBV20-1, with D unresolved. CDR1 and CDR2 from the germline V gene are DFQATT and SNEGSKA (reference sequence). The CDR3 contains 16 residues. Deletions cut 3 bases from V and 0 bases from J, with 17 bases between. The CDR3 DNA reads as TGCAGTGCTAGTGCGGCGGCAACTCTTATGAACACTGAAGCTTTCTTT. Encoded protein: CSASAAATLMNTEAFF.

J is TRBJ2-7 and V is TRBV20-1; D is possibly TRBD1 (6 bases). Germline CDR1 reads DFQATT; CDR2 reads SNEGSKA (reference sequence). This CDR3 is built from 15 residues. Trimming shortened V by 5 bases and J by 2 bases, and 19 bases separated the two germline ends. The CDR3 DNA reads TGCAGTGCTCAGGGGCAGAGCTCCTTCGCCTACGAGCAGTACTTC. Protein product: CSAQGQSSFAYEQYF.

This clonotype was recorded a few times. This rearrangement joins TRBV18 to TRBJ2-7; D not certain. This CDR3 comprises 15 residues. V was clipped by 8 bases and J by 2 bases, with 19 bases between them. Germline V CDR1 and CDR2: KGHSH, LQKENI. The CDR3 here is CASRPAVGGTYEQYF. The CDR3 coding sequence is TGTGCCAGCCGACCGGCAGTGGGTGGAACCTACGAGCAGTACTTC.

This chain joins TRBV27 and TRBJ2-1; D is perhaps TRBD1 (5 bases). Deletions cut 2 bases from V and 2 bases from J, with 10 bases between. Per germline, CDR1 MNHEY and CDR2 SMNVEV (reference sequence). The CDR3 loop spans 15 amino acids. The CDR3 bases are TGTGCCAGCAGTTTAGGGGTAGGGGCCTACAATGAGCAGTTCTTC. Translating gives CASSLGVGAYNEQFF.